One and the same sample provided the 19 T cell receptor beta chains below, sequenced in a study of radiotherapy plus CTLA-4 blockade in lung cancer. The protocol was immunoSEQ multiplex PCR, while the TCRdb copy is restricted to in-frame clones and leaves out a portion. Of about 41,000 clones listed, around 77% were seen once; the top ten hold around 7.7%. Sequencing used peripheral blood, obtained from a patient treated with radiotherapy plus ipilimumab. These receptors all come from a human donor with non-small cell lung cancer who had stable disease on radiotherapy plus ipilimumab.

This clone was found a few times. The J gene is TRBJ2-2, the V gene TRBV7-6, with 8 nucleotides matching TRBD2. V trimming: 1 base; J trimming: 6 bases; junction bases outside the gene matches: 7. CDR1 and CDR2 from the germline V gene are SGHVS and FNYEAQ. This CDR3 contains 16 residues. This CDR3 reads CASSLGTGGPSGELFF. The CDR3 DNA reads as TGTGCCAGCAGCTTAGGGACGGGGGGGCCCTCCGGGGAGCTGTTTTTT.

CDR3 in amino acids: CASSKRTGYTGELFF. The DNA for the CDR3 is TGTGCCAGCAGTAAACGGACAGGTTACACCGGGGAGCTGTTTTTT. The J gene is TRBJ2-2, the V gene TRBV6-1; 7 nucleotides align to TRBD1. V trimming: 5 bases; J trimming: 3 bases; junction bases outside the gene matches: 6. There are 15 residues in the CDR3. From germline, CDR1 is MNHNS and CDR2 SASEGT.

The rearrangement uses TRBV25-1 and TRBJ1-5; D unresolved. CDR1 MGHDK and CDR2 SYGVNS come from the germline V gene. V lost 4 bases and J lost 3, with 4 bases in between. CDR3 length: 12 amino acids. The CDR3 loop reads CASSGPNQPQHF. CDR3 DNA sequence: TGTGCCAGCAGTGGACCCAATCAGCCCCAGCATTTT.

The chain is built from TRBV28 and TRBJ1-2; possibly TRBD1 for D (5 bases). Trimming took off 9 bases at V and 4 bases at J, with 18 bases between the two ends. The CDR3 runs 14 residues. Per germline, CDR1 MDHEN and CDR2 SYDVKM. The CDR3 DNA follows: TGTGCCAGTAATGGAGCAGGGTCTGCCTATGGCTACACCTTC. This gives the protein CASNGAGSAYGYTF.

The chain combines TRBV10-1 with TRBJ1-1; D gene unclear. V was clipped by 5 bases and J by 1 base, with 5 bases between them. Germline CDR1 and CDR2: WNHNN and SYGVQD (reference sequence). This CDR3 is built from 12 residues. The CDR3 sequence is CASSFSNTEAFF. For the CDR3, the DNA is TGCGCCAGCAGTTTTTCGAACACTGAAGCTTTCTTT.

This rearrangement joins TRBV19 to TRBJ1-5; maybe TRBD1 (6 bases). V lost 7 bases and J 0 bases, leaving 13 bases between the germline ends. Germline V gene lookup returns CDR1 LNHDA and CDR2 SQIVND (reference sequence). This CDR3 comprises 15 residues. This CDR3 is CASILQGNSNQPQHF. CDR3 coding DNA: TGTGCCAGTATCCTACAGGGAAATAGCAATCAGCCCCAGCATTTT.

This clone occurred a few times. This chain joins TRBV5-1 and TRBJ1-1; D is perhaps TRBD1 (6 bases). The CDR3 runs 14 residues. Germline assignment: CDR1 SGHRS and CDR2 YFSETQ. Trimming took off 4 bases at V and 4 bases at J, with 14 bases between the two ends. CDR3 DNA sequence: TGCGCCAGCAGCGAGACAGGTTCAGGCACTGAAGCTTTCTTT. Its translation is CASSETGSGTEAFF.

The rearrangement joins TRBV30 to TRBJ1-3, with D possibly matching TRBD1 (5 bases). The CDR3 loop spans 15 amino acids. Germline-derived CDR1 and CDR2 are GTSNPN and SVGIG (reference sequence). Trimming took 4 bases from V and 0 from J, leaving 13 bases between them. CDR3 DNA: TGTGCCTGGATGGGGGGTAAAGGCTCTGGAAACACCATATATTTT. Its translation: CAWMGGKGSGNTIYF.

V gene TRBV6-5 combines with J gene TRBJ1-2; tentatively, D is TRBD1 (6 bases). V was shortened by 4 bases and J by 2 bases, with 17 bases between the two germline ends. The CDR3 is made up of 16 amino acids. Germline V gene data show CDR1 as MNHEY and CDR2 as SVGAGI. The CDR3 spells CASSFLLPDRNYGYTF. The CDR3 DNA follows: TGTGCCAGCAGTTTCCTCCTACCCGACAGGAACTATGGCTACACCTTC.

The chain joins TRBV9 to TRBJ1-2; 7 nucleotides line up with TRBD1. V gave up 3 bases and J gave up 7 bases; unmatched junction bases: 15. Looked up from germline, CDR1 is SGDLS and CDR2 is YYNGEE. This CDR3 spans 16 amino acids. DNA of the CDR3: TGTGCCAGCAGCGCGCCAGTATTCCAGGGGGGGCTTGGCTACACCTTC. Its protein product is CASSAPVFQGGLGYTF.

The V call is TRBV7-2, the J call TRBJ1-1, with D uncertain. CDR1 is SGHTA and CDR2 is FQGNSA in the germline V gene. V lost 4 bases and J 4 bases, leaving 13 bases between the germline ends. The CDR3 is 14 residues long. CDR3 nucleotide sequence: TGTGCCAGCAGCTCCAGCTACGTGAGCACTGAAGCTTTCTTT. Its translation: CASSSSYVSTEAFF.

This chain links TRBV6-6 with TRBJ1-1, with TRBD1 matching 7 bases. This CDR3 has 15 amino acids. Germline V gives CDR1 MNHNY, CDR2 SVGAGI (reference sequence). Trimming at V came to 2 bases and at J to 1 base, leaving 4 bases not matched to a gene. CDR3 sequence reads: CASSYPQGPNTEAFF. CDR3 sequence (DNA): TGTGCCAGCAGTTACCCACAGGGGCCGAACACTGAAGCTTTCTTT.

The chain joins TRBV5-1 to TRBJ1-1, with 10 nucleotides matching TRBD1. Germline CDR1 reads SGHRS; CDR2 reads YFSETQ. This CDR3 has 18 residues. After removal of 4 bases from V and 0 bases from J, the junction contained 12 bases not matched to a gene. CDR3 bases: TGCGCCAGCAGCCCAAGACAGGGGGCAGAGGGTATGAACACTGAAGCTTTCTTT. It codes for CASSPRQGAEGMNTEAFF.

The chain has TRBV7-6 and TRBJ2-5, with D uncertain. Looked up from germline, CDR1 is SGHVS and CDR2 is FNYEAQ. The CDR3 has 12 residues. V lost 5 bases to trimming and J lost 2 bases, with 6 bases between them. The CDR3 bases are TGTGCCAGCAGCATCGATCAAGAGACCCAGTACTTC. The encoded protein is CASSIDQETQYF.

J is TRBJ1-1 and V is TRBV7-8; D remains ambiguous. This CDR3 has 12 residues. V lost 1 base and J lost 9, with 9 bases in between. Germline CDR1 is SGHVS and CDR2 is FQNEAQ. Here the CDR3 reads CASSLVGMKAFF. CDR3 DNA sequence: TGTGCCAGCAGCTTAGTGGGGATGAAAGCTTTCTTT.

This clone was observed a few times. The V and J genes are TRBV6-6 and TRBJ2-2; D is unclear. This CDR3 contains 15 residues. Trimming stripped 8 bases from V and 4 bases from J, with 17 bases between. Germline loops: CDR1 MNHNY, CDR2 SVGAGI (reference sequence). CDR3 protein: CASQVKSPSTGELFF. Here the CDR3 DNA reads TGTGCCAGCCAGGTCAAAAGCCCTAGCACCGGGGAGCTGTTTTTT.

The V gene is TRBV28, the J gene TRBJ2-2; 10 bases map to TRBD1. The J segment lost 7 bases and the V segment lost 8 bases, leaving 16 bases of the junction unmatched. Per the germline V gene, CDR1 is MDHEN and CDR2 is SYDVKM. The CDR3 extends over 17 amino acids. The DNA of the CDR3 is TGTGCCAGCTCCCCAGAGGGACAGGGGACTTCTGACGGGGAGCTGTTTTTT. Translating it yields CASSPEGQGTSDGELFF.

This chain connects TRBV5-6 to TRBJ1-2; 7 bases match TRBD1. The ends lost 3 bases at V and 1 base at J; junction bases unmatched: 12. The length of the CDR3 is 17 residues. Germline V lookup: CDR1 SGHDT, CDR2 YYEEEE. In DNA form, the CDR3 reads TGTGCCAGCAGCTCAACAGGGGCCCTGCGGATTAACTATGGCTACACCTTC. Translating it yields CASSSTGALRINYGYTF.

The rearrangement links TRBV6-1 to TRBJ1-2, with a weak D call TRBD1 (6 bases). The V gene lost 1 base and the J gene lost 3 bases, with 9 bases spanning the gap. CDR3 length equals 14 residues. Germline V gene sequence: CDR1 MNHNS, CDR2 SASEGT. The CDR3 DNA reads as TGTGCCAGCAGTGAAGTAGGGGGGGACTATGGCTACACCTTC. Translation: CASSEVGGDYGYTF.